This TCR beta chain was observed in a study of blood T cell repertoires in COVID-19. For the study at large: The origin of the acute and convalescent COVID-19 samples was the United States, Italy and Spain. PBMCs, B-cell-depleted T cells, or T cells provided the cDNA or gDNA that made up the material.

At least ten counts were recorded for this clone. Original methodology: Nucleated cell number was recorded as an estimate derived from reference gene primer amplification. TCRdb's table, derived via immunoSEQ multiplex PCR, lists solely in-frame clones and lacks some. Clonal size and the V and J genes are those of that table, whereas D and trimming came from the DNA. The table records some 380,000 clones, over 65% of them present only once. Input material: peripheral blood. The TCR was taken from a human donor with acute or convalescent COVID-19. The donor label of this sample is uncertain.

The CDR3 sequence is CASSSERGSTDTQYF. The CDR3, as DNA: TGTGCCAGCAGCTCCGAGCGGGGTAGCACAGATACGCAGTATTTT. The chain carries TRBV7-9 and TRBJ2-3; 7 nucleotides match TRBD2. Germline CDR1 is SEHNR and CDR2 is FQNEAQ (reference sequence). CDR3 length: 15 residues. J gave up 0 bases and V 4 bases, and 4 bases lay outside the gene matches.